This T cell receptor beta chain comes out of a study of cytomegalovirus exposure and HLA in healthy donors. Findings and caveats of the study: Testing in vitro showed a few CMV-associated chains specific for CMV antigens. The investigators catalogued under 200 TCR beta chains as cytomegalovirus-associated. Later, an analysis found that TCR clusters from the first cohort tended to co-occur in the roughly 110 validation repertoires.

V dropped 4 bases and J dropped 7; count of bases not matched to a gene: 9. CDR1 is SGHRS and CDR2 is YFSETQ in the germline V gene. The CDR3 extends over 17 amino acids. In the case of this clone: Antigen: not known.

Donors were drawn from the roughly 110-subject validation cohort, separate from the roughly 610-subject first cohort. Assay: immunoSEQ multiplex PCR; the TCRdb copy retains only in-frame clones and omits some. The sample shows over 150,000 clones, 85% of them seen only once. This TCR was sampled from a man between 18 and 29 years old in good health and CMV-seropositive. J is TRBJ2-1 and V is TRBV5-1; 15 nucleotides line up with TRBD2. Sequencing input: PBMCs. Written as DNA, the CDR3 is TGCGCCAGCAGCGCCGGACTAGCGGGAGGGGCGGGGAATGAGCAGTTCTTC. As protein: CASSAGLAGGAGNEQFF.